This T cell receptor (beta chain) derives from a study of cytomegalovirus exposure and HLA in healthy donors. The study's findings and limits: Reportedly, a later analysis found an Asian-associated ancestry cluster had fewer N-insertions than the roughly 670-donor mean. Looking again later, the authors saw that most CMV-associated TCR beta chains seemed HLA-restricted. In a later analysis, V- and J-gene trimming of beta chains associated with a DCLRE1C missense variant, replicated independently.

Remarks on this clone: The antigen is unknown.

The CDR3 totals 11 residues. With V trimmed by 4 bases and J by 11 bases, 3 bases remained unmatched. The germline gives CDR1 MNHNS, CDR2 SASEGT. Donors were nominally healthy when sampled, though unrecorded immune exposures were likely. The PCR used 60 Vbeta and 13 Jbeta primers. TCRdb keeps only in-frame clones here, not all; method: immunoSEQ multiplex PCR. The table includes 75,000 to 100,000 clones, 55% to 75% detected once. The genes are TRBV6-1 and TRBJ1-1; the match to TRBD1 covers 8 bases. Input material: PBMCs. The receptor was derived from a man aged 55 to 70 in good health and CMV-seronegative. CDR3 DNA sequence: TGTGCCAGCAGTGTGGACAGGGCGGCTTTCTTT. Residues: CASSVDRAAFF.